This TCR beta chain was captured by sequencing in a study of cytomegalovirus exposure and HLA in healthy donors. Overall study context: The approximately 660 first-cohort repertoires shared a platform with the roughly 130 validation repertoires, as reported in a later analysis.

TCRdb's table, derived via immunoSEQ multiplex PCR, lists solely in-frame clones and lacks some. This table holds more than 200,000 clones, 90% found once. Study-wide findings and caveats: The classifier reportedly diagnosed cytomegalovirus status with high sensitivity and specificity.

Per germline, CDR1 LNHNV and CDR2 YYDKDF (reference sequence). The V end lost 4 bases, the J end lost 4 bases, and 19 bases lay between the germline ends. The CDR3 has 16 residues. Notes on this clone: What it binds is not known.

This chain joins TRBV15 and TRBJ1-2; no clear D gene. Sample: PBMCs. The sequence was obtained from a woman aged 25 to 39 in good health and CMV-seronegative. CDR3 bases: TGTGCCACCAGCACTACTGGAAGGGTGGAGGGCTATGGCTACACCTTC. Translation gives CATSTTGRVEGYGYTF.